This T cell receptor (beta chain) was sequenced during a study of human T cells and chemical hapten exposure. The study's findings and limits: Since the donors had alopecia, their immune response may not be the same as that of healthy people.

Of note for this clonotype: No antigen is known for it.

J gave up 2 bases and V 1 base, and 2 bases lay outside the gene matches. This CDR3 comprises 15 residues. Germline V gene lookup returns CDR1 DFQATT and CDR2 SNEGSKA (reference sequence). TCRdb analysed the RACE reads with MiXCR anew, one entry per CDR3 protein. This sample carries roughly 380,000 distinct CDR3 sequences, 4% to 6% of them seen once, and the ten largest clones take 2.6%. Regarding time point: pre-sensitization, week 0. As for treatment: therapeutic diphenylcyclopropenone sensitization with weekly scalp DPC. Researchers sampled blood before each patch test went on. The input for sequencing was whole blood, taken in connection with sensitization to the hapten diphenylcyclopropenone (DPC). This chain uses TRBV20-1 with TRBJ2-6; TRBD1 matches at 7 bases. This sequence was found in a woman aged 50 to 65 with alopecia areata. Some clones in this sample may be carry-over from other donors' samples. Here the CDR3 DNA reads TGCAGTGCTAGAGGTCAGGGGGCTGGGGCCAACGTCCTGACTTTC. It translates to CSARGQGAGANVLTF.